This T cell receptor beta chain was profiled in a study of CD8 T cells in Susac syndrome. RNA was extracted with the RNeasy kit, and a quantity of roughly 0.5 to 1 ug was reverse transcribed using random hexamers. Amplification of TCR beta CDR3 across 54 Vbeta and 13 Jbeta was performed with immunoSEQ multiplex PCR. MiXCR, run by TCRdb on the immunoSEQ multiplex PCR reads, gives a single entry per CDR3 protein. Of approximately 110,000 distinct CDR3 sequences listed, about 93% are singletons. CDR1 SNHLY and CDR2 FYNNEI come from the germline V gene. The CDR3 covers 12 residues. The ends were cut back, 3 bases at V and 4 bases at J, with 6 bases in the middle. Sequencing of TCR beta drew on CD8+ and CD4+ T cells from blood. As controls, healthy donors matched for age and sex were used. Through negative isolation, CD4+ and CD8+ T cells were obtained, while TEMRA cells were enriched using FACS.

This sequence was found in a human donor in good health. The rearrangement uses TRBV2 and TRBJ2-5; TRBD1 is a possible D gene (5 bases). Sequenced sample: CD4+ T cells from PBMCs. DNA for the CDR3: TGTGCCAGCAGTGACAGGGCAGAGACCCAGTACTTC. Translating it yields CASSDRAETQYF. The full variable domain, rest sourced from reference TRBV2 and TRBJ2-5, is EPEVTQTPSHQVTQMGQEVILRCVPISNHLYFYWYRQILGQKVEFLVSFYNNEISEKSEIFDDQFSVERPDGSNFTLKIRSTKLEDSAMYFCASSDRAETQYFGPGTRLLVL.